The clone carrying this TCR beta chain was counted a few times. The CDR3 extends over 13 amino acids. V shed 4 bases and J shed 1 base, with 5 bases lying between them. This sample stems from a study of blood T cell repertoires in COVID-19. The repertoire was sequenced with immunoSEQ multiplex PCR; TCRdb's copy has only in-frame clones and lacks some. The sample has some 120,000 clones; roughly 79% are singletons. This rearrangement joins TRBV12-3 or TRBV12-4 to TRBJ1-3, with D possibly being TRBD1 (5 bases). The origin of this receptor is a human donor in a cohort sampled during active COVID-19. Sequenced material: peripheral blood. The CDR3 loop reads CASSSGSGNTIYF. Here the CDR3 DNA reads TGTGCCAGCAGTTCAGGGTCTGGAAACACCATATATTTT.